This TCR beta chain is drawn from a study of shared clonotypes between healthy human individuals. Replicate PCRs for sorted subsets used around 190 ng DNA; this equaled tens of thousands of T cell genomes. Libraries were prepared by immunoSEQ multiplex PCR; TCRdb keeps only in-frame clonotypes and omits some of them. The top ten hold 0.3% of the sample, which has about 580,000 clones, 98% seen once. Trimming took off 2 bases at V and 5 bases at J, with 18 bases between the two ends. The CDR3 contains 16 residues. CDR1 is SEHNR, CDR2 FQNEAQ, per germline (reference sequence). Naive CD8 cells lacked CD45RO, underwent positive selection for CCR7 and left out terminally differentiated effector memory CD45RA+ cells. Donors, without exception, were Caucasian adults residing in Nashville, Tennessee.

The sequencing sample was made of naive CD8+ T cells sorted from blood. This sequence originates from a young man in good health. The J gene is TRBJ1-1, the V gene TRBV7-9; D perhaps matches TRBD1 (6 bases). In DNA, the CDR3 is TGTGCCAGCAGCTTAAGTCAGGGGACACGGGGGACTGAAGCTTTCTTT. This translates into CASSLSQGTRGTEAFF.